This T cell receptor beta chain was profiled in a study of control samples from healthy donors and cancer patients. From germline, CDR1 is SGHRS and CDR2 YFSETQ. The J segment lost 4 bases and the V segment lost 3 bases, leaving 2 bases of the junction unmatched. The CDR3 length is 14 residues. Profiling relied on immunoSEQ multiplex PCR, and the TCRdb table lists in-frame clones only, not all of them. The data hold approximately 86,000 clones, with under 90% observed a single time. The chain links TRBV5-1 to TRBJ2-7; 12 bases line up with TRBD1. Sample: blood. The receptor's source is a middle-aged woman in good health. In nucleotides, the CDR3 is TGCGCCAGCAGCTGGGGACAGGGGGCTTACGAGCAGTACTTC. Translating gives CASSWGQGAYEQYF.